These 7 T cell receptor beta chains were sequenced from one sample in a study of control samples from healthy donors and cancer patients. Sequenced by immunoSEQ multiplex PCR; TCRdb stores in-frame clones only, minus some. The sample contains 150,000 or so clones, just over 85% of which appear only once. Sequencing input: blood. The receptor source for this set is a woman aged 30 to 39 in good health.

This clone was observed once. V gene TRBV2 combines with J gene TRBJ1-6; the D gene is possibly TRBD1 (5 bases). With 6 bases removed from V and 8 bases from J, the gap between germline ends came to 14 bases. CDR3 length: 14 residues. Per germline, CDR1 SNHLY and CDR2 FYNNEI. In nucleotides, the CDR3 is TGTGCCAGCAGATCTGGGGGTTCGGATTCACCCCTCCACTTT. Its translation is CASRSGGSDSPLHF.

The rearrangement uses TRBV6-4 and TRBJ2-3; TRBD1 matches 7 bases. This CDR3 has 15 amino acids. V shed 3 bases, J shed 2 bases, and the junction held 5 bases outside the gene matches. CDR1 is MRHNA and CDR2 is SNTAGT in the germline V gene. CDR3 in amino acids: CASSEGQAHTDTQYF. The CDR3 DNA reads TGTGCCAGCAGTGAAGGACAGGCGCACACAGATACGCAGTATTTT.

The CDR3 nucleotides are TGTGCCAGTAGTATAGCTTCCCCACGCGATTCACCCCTCCACTTT. Its translation: CASSIASPRDSPLHF. The chain carries TRBV19 and TRBJ1-6, with D uncertain. CDR3 size: 15 residues. V was cut by 1 base and J by 8 bases, with 12 bases left in between. Germline-derived CDR1 and CDR2 are LNHDA and SQIVND (reference sequence). The variable domain in full, completed from reference TRBV19 and TRBJ1-6, reads DGGITQSPKYLFRKEGQNVTLSCEQNLNHDAMYWYRQDPGQGLRLIYYSQIVNDFQKGDIAEGYSVSREKKESFPLTVTSAQKNPTAFYLCASSIASPRDSPLHFGNGTRLTVT.

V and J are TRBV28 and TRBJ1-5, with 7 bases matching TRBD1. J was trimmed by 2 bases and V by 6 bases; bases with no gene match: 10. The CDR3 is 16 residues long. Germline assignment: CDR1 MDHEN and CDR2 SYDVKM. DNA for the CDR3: TGTGCCAGCAGACACAGGGGTTTTTTGGGCAATCAGCCCCAGCATTTT. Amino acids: CASRHRGFLGNQPQHF.

This CDR3 is CASIPRGLNYGYTF. In DNA, the CDR3 is TGTGCCAGTATCCCCCGGGGACTTAACTATGGCTACACCTTC. The chain is built from TRBV19 and TRBJ1-2; maybe TRBD1 (5 bases). Per the germline V gene, CDR1 is LNHDA and CDR2 is SQIVND (reference sequence). V gave up 7 bases and J gave up 1 base, with 13 bases separating them. The CDR3 spans 14 residues.

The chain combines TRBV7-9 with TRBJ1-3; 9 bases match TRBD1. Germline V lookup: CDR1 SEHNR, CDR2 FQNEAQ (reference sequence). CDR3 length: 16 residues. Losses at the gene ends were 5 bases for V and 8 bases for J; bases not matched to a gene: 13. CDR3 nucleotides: TGTGCCAGCAGCAAGTCCGGGACAGGGATTTTGGACACCATATATTTT. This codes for CASSKSGTGILDTIYF.

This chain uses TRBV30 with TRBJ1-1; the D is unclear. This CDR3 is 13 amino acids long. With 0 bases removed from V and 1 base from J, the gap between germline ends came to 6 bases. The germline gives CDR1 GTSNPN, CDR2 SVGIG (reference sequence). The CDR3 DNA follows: TGTGCCTGGAGTGTGAACAGGAACACTGAAGCTTTCTTT. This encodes CAWSVNRNTEAFF. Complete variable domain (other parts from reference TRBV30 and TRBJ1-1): SQTIHQWPATLVQPVGSPLSLECTVEGTSNPNLYWYRQAAGRGLQLLFYSVGIGQISSEVPQNLSASRPQDRQFILSSKKLLLSDSGFYLCAWSVNRNTEAFFGQGTRLTVV.